These 22 T cell receptor beta chains were all obtained from the same sample, sequenced in a study of T cell responses to AZD1222 COVID-19 vaccine. Assay: immunoSEQ multiplex PCR; the TCRdb copy retains only in-frame clones and omits some. The sample records about 80,000 clones, 80% to 90% being singletons. Material: peripheral blood, obtained 28 days after the second AZD1222 dose. Every receptor here comes from an adult who received the AZD1222 COVID-19 vaccine.

This chain connects TRBV2 to TRBJ2-6; 7 nucleotides match TRBD1. CDR1 and CDR2 (germline): SNHLY, FYNNEI. The CDR3 contains 17 residues. The trim removed 1 base at V and 0 bases at J, leaving 3 bases unmatched. CDR3 bases: TGTGCCAGCAGTGAAGGGACAGGCTACTCTGGGGCCAACGTCCTGACTTTC. It yields the protein CASSEGTGYSGANVLTF.

The chain combines TRBV7-2 with TRBJ1-2; D may be TRBD1 (5 bases). Germline lookup yields CDR1 SGHTA and CDR2 FQGNSA. The CDR3 extends over 16 amino acids. V lost 0 bases to trimming and J lost 2 bases, with 13 bases between them. This CDR3 reads CASSLAGGYINYGYTF. The DNA for the CDR3 is TGTGCCAGCAGCTTAGCTGGGGGGTATATAAACTATGGCTACACCTTC. The full variable domain, its missing parts supplied by reference TRBV7-2 and TRBJ1-2, is GAGVSQSPSNKVTEKGKDVELRCDPISGHTALYWYRQSLGQGLEFLIYFQGNSAPDKSGLPSDRFSAERTGGSVSTLTIQRTQQEDSAVYLCASSLAGGYINYGYTFGSGTRLTVV.

The chain combines TRBV6-5 with TRBJ1-6, with D possibly TRBD1 on 6 matching bases. The CDR3 length is 15 residues. Trimming took 1 base from V and 9 from J, leaving 13 bases between them. Per the germline V gene, CDR1 is MNHEY and CDR2 is SVGAGI. This chain's CDR3 is CASSYLTGTASPLHF. The CDR3 bases are TGTGCCAGCAGTTACTTGACAGGCACGGCTTCACCCCTCCACTTT.

The CDR3 loop is CASSFTGGPNEKLFF. In nucleotides, the CDR3 is TGTGCCAGCAGCTTCACAGGGGGCCCAAATGAAAAACTGTTTTTT. V gene TRBV5-5 combines with J gene TRBJ1-4; 9 nucleotides align to TRBD1. The CDR3 spans 15 residues. V trimming: 2 bases; J trimming: 5 bases; junction bases outside the gene matches: 4. Looked up from germline, CDR1 is SGHKS and CDR2 is YYEKEE (reference sequence).

J is TRBJ2-7 and V is TRBV30; D gene uncertain. The germline V and J ends were trimmed by 4 bases and 2 bases, with 12 bases remaining between them. Per the germline V gene, CDR1 is GTSNPN and CDR2 is SVGIG (reference sequence). The CDR3 runs to 13 residues. CDR3 in amino acids: CAWTPWGPYEQYF. CDR3 nucleotide sequence: TGTGCCTGGACACCGTGGGGTCCCTACGAGCAGTACTTC.

Regarding this clone: Germline and junction disagree at one end, which may indicate a read error. The chain uses TRBV11-2 and TRBJ2-1; the D is unclear. The germline CDR1 and CDR2 sequences are SGHAT and FQNNGV. CDR3 length equals 15 residues. CDR3 in amino acids: CASSFRQLSHNEQFF. The CDR3 DNA is TGTGCCAGCAGCTTTAGGCAGCTCTCCCACAATGAGCAGTTCTTC.

Only one count was recorded for this clone. The chain couples TRBV6-2 or TRBV6-3 to TRBJ2-1; 7 bases are shared with TRBD2. The CDR3 runs 14 residues. The trim removed 5 bases at V and 8 bases at J, leaving 9 bases unmatched. Germline CDR1 is MNHEY and CDR2 is SVGEGT. The chain's CDR3 is CASSRALAVDEQFF. Written as DNA, the CDR3 is TGTGCCAGCAGTAGAGCGCTAGCGGTCGATGAGCAGTTCTTC.

The rearrangement uses TRBV7-2 and TRBJ2-3; 7 bases align to TRBD2. This CDR3 contains 14 residues. V dropped 2 bases and J dropped 6; count of bases not matched to a gene: 5. Germline loops: CDR1 SGHTA, CDR2 FQGNSA. CDR3 amino acids: CASSLSGGSDTQYF. The CDR3 DNA sequence: TGTGCCAGCAGCTTATCGGGGGGATCCGATACGCAGTATTTT.

The chain joins TRBV5-6 to TRBJ1-5, with D unresolved. V was trimmed by 4 bases and J by 0 bases, leaving 11 bases between them. The CDR3 is 15 amino acids. CDR1 SGHDT and CDR2 YYEEEE come from the germline V gene. The CDR3 reads CASSATGYSNQPQHF. CDR3 nucleotide sequence: TGTGCCAGCAGCGCGACGGGCTATAGCAATCAGCCCCAGCATTTT.

This sequence joins TRBV7-2 and TRBJ1-2; D may be TRBD1 (5 bases). Germline values: CDR1 SGHTA, CDR2 FQGNSA. Trimming removed 4 bases from V and 4 bases from J, with 19 bases in between. The CDR3 is 16 amino acids. The CDR3, as DNA: TGTGCCAGCAGCTCCCCCGTCGGGGCCAGGACCTATGGCTACACCTTC. It is translated as CASSSPVGARTYGYTF.

This clone has only one observation. This rearrangement joins TRBV14 to TRBJ2-7; TRBD1 aligns across 8 bases. Germline V lookup: CDR1 SGHDN, CDR2 FVKESK. The CDR3 spans 19 residues. With 4 bases clipped from V and 4 bases from J, the junction kept 21 bases outside the gene matches. The CDR3 here is CASSRNGPQQGVVLYEQYF. The DNA of the CDR3 is TGTGCCAGCAGCCGAAATGGCCCCCAACAGGGGGTCGTTTTATACGAGCAGTACTTC.

V gene TRBV19 combines with J gene TRBJ1-6, with D hard to call. The V and J ends lost 6 bases and 7 bases respectively, with 22 bases between them. The CDR3 is made up of 17 amino acids. From germline, CDR1 is LNHDA and CDR2 SQIVND (reference sequence). In nucleotides, the CDR3 is TGTGCCAGTAGCGTCTCGCGTCTCTATAGGGCGAATTCACCCCTCCACTTT. It is translated as CASSVSRLYRANSPLHF.

The chain joins TRBV7-6 to TRBJ2-5; D perhaps matches TRBD2 (5 bases). CDR1 SGHVS and CDR2 FNYEAQ come from the germline V gene. This CDR3 is built from 13 residues. V lost 5 bases and J 5 bases, leaving 12 bases between the germline ends. The CDR3 is CASSRSGVETQYF. In nucleotides, the CDR3 is TGTGCCAGCAGCCGATCCGGGGTTGAGACCCAGTACTTC.

A few counts support this clone. The V and J genes are TRBV2 and TRBJ1-3, with 7 bases fitting TRBD1. V lost 8 bases to trimming and J lost 0 bases; unmatched junction nucleotides: 7. CDR1 is SNHLY, CDR2 FYNNEI, per germline. The CDR3 is 15 residues long. Here the CDR3 reads CASARRDSSGNTIYF. In DNA, the CDR3 is TGTGCCAGCGCAAGGAGGGACAGCTCTGGAAACACCATATATTTT.

The gene calls are TRBV7-9 and TRBJ1-2, with no clear D. This CDR3 is built from 11 residues. Deletions cut 1 base from V and 6 bases from J, with 3 bases between. Germline values: CDR1 SEHNR, CDR2 FQNEAQ (reference sequence). CDR3 amino acids: CASSLVDGYTF. CDR3 in DNA: TGTGCCAGCAGCTTAGTAGATGGCTACACCTTC. Full variable domain (outside the CDR3, taken from reference TRBV7-9 and TRBJ1-2): DTGVSQNPRHKITKRGQNVTFRCDPISEHNRLYWYRQTLGQGPEFLTYFQNEAQLEKSRLLSDRFSAERPKGSFSTLEIQRTEQGDSAMYLCASSLVDGYTFGSGTRLTVV.

V gene TRBV6-1 combines with J gene TRBJ2-4; D gene unclear. V was clipped by 2 bases and J by 0 bases, with 8 bases between them. Per the germline V gene, CDR1 is MNHNS and CDR2 is SASEGT. The CDR3 is made up of 15 amino acids. This chain's CDR3 is CASSEMDLAKNIQYF. The CDR3 nucleotides are TGTGCCAGCAGTGAAATGGACCTAGCCAAAAACATTCAGTACTTC.

The chain has TRBV12-3 or TRBV12-4 and TRBJ1-2; D unclear. The CDR3 length is 11 residues. Trimming took 10 bases from V and 8 from J, leaving 14 bases between them. CDR3 protein: CATLLDLGYTF. CDR3 sequence (DNA): TGTGCCACCCTTTTGGACCTAGGCTACACCTTC.

The genes are TRBV27 and TRBJ2-7, with D uncertain. Trimming cost V 4 bases and J 0 bases, with 10 bases left between them. The CDR3 runs to 14 residues. Germline-derived CDR1 and CDR2 are MNHEY and SMNVEV (reference sequence). The CDR3 region has the DNA TGTGCCAGCAGTTACACATTTCTCTCCTACGAGCAGTACTTC. Translation gives CASSYTFLSYEQYF.

The chain uses TRBV2 and TRBJ1-5, with a tentative D call TRBD1 (5 bases). Germline V gene data show CDR1 as SNHLY and CDR2 as FYNNEI. This CDR3 has 15 amino acids. V was cut by 5 bases and J by 6 bases, with 17 bases left in between. The CDR3 protein is CASSYAGTAGQPQHF. In nucleotides, the CDR3 is TGTGCCAGCAGTTATGCAGGGACTGCAGGTCAGCCCCAGCATTTT.

The chain combines TRBV21-1 with TRBJ2-5; the table's D call, TRBD1, has no DNA check behind it. TRBV21-1 is described as a pseudogene. The CDR3 is 15 amino acids. CDR3 sequence reads: CASSKAGQGGKTQYF. CDR3 nucleotide sequence: TGTGCCAGCAGCAAAGCAGGCCAGGGTGGAAAGACCCAGTACTTC.

The table lists this clone with a few counts. V gene TRBV3-1 (or the pseudogene TRBV3-2) combines with J gene TRBJ1-4, with no clear D. The CDR3 consists of 16 residues. The germline gives CDR1 LGHDT, CDR2 YNNKEL (reference sequence). Trimming shortened V by 2 bases and J by 2 bases, and 12 bases separated the two germline ends. This chain's CDR3 is CASSQSGDSTNEKLFF. The CDR3, as DNA: TGTGCCAGCAGCCAATCCGGTGACTCTACTAATGAAAAACTGTTTTTT.

This clone was counted a single time. The J gene is TRBJ2-6, the V gene TRBV7-3, with D perhaps TRBD2 (5 bases). Trimming left V 5 bases short and J 0 bases short, with 8 bases between. The V gene's germline CDR1 is SGHTA and CDR2 FQGTGA. The CDR3 spans 15 residues. The CDR3 sequence is CASSPTSSGANVLTF. CDR3 coding DNA: TGTGCCAGCAGCCCCACTAGCTCTGGGGCCAACGTCCTGACTTTC.